This entry lists 30 T cell receptor beta chains sequenced from one sample in a study of blood T cell repertoires in COVID-19. The method was immunoSEQ multiplex PCR; TCRdb's version includes in-frame clones alone and lacks a portion of them. Seen here are almost 250,000 clones, more than 85% observed once, and the top ten hold approximately 1.6%. Sequences were obtained from PBMCs or T cells enriched from blood (not recorded which). These receptors came from a woman aged 45-65 years who had recovered from COVID-19.

This rearrangement joins TRBV12-5 to TRBJ2-1; 13 bases match TRBD2. This CDR3 region has 16 residues. V gave up 1 base and J gave up 4 bases; unmatched junction bases: 1. CDR1 LGHNT and CDR2 FRNRAP come from the germline V gene. DNA for the CDR3: TGTGCTAGTGGTTTGGCGACTAGCGGGAGGTACAATGAGCAGTTCTTC. Amino acid sequence: CASGLATSGRYNEQFF. The full variable domain, rest sourced from reference TRBV12-5 and TRBJ2-1, is DARVTQTPRHKVTEMGQEVTMRCQPILGHNTVFWYRQTMMQGLELLAYFRNRAPLDDSGMPKDRFSAEMPDATLATLKIQPSEPRDSAVYFCASGLATSGRYNEQFFGPGTRLTVL.

The chain links TRBV12-5 to TRBJ2-1, with TRBD2 matching over 9 bases. J was trimmed by 8 bases and V by 0 bases; bases with no gene match: 5. The CDR3 extends over 15 amino acids. Germline loops: CDR1 LGHNT, CDR2 FRNRAP. The CDR3 region has the DNA TGTGCTAGTGGTTTGGTGATAGCGGGAGATGATGAGCAGTTCTTC. Encoded protein: CASGLVIAGDDEQFF.

V is TRBV3-1 (or the pseudogene TRBV3-2) and J is TRBJ2-7; 8 nucleotides align to TRBD2. Germline V gene lookup returns CDR1 LGHDT and CDR2 YNNKEL (reference sequence). Losses at the gene ends were 3 bases for V and 6 bases for J; bases not matched to a gene: 10. This CDR3 region has 15 residues. The CDR3 nucleotides are TGTGCCAGCAGCCATGACCCGGGACTAGACGGCGAGCAGTACTTC. It codes for CASSHDPGLDGEQYF.

V is TRBV7-9 and J is TRBJ2-7, with D possibly matching TRBD1 (6 bases). Trimming stripped 5 bases from V and 0 bases from J, with 11 bases between. CDR3 size: 14 residues. The germline V gene encodes CDR1 SEHNR and CDR2 FQNEAQ (reference sequence). CDR3 sequence: CASSLRQDSYEQYF. The CDR3 nucleotides read TGTGCCAGCAGCCTCAGACAGGACTCCTACGAGCAGTACTTC.

This clone was counted a single time. This chain connects TRBV4-1 to TRBJ2-1; D is undetermined. The V and J ends lost 2 bases and 4 bases respectively, with 9 bases between them. This CDR3 is 14 amino acids long. From germline, CDR1 is MGHRA and CDR2 YSYEKL. CDR3 sequence reads: CASSQPVKYNEQFF. DNA of the CDR3: TGCGCCAGCAGCCAACCGGTTAAATACAATGAGCAGTTCTTC.

The chain combines TRBV2 with TRBJ2-1; TRBD2 agrees at 8 bases. Germline V gives CDR1 SNHLY, CDR2 FYNNEI. This CDR3 region has 13 residues. V lost 8 bases, J lost 10 bases, and 10 bases stayed unmatched. This chain's CDR3 is CASGTSAIAEQFF. Here the CDR3 DNA reads TGTGCCAGCGGGACTAGTGCAATCGCCGAGCAGTTCTTC.

The rearrangement uses TRBV18 and TRBJ1-3; D unresolved. This CDR3 contains 13 residues. Germline V gene sequence: CDR1 KGHSH, CDR2 LQKENI. The CDR3 here is CVQVSSSGNTIYF. As DNA, the CDR3 is TGTGTCCAGGTCTCTTCCTCTGGAAACACCATATATTTT.

The chain has TRBV28 and TRBJ2-7; 10 nucleotides match TRBD1. The CDR3 runs to 14 residues. V shed 7 bases, J shed 4 bases, and the junction held 7 bases outside the gene matches. Germline V gene sequence: CDR1 MDHEN, CDR2 SYDVKM. The CDR3 sequence: CASKKRDRGYEQYF. CDR3 sequence (DNA): TGTGCCAGCAAAAAGAGGGACAGGGGTTACGAGCAGTACTTC.

The chain employs TRBV21-1 and TRBJ1-5. TRBV21-1 is a known pseudogene. The CDR3 sequence is 16 residues long. For the CDR3, the DNA is TGTGCCAGCAGCAAAGATCGGGGGGCGAGCAATCAGCCCCAGCATTTT. It translates to CASSKDRGASNQPQHF.

V is TRBV7-9 and J is TRBJ2-1; 10 bases align to TRBD2. Germline trimming cut 2 bases from V and 8 bases from J; bases unmatched to any gene: 6. The CDR3 is 15 amino acids. The germline V gene encodes CDR1 SEHNR and CDR2 FQNEAQ (reference sequence). CDR3 nucleotides: TGTGCCAGCAGCTTAAGCCTAGCGGGAGAATATGAGCAGTTCTTC. This sequence encodes CASSLSLAGEYEQFF.

The chain carries TRBV10-2 and TRBJ2-2; 7 bases align to TRBD2. The germline CDR1 and CDR2 sequences are WSHSY and SAAADI. The CDR3 consists of 12 residues. Unmatched junction bases numbered 4, after V lost 6 bases and J lost 9 bases. CDR3 bases: TGCGCCAGCAGCGCCAGCGGGAGGGAGCTGTTTTTT. This gives the protein CASSASGRELFF.

The CDR3 region has the DNA TGTGCCAGCTCCCCCGGGTCAGGGCCGGGCTCTGGGGCCAACGTCCTGACTTTC. Its protein is CASSPGSGPGSGANVLTF. This chain joins TRBV28 and TRBJ2-6; the D gene is possibly TRBD1 (5 bases). Germline CDR1 reads MDHEN; CDR2 reads SYDVKM. The CDR3 extends over 18 amino acids. The V gene lost 8 bases and the J gene lost 0 bases, with 20 bases spanning the gap.

The rearrangement joins TRBV29-1 to TRBJ2-5; D might be TRBD1 (6 bases). Germline lookup yields CDR1 SQVTM and CDR2 ANQGSEA. V gave up 4 bases and J gave up 4 bases, with 13 bases separating them. This CDR3 contains 13 residues. CDR3 sequence: CSVGAGVGETQYF. Written as DNA, the CDR3 is TGCAGCGTTGGGGCAGGGGTAGGAGAGACCCAGTACTTC.

The V and J genes are TRBV4-1 and TRBJ2-1, with 7 bases identical to TRBD2. The V gene end was trimmed by 7 bases and the J gene end by 7 bases; junction bases not matched to a gene: 13. Germline CDR1 reads MGHRA; CDR2 reads YSYEKL. This CDR3 region has 15 residues. CDR3 DNA: TGCGCCAGCACCGAAAGCGGGAACCGTTGGAATGAGCAGTTCTTC. Translation: CASTESGNRWNEQFF.

The rearrangement joins TRBV28 to TRBJ1-2, with a weak D call TRBD1 (5 bases). The CDR3 has 13 residues. Looked up from germline, CDR1 is MDHEN and CDR2 is SYDVKM. Between the trimmed V and J ends, which lost 1 base and 4 bases, there was a span of 7 bases. The CDR3 sequence is CASSLLGLYGYTF. In DNA form, the CDR3 reads TGTGCCAGCAGTTTATTGGGGCTCTATGGCTACACCTTC.

This rearrangement joins TRBV9 to TRBJ2-6; TRBD1 is a possible D gene (6 bases). V was pared by 3 bases and J by 0 bases, with 13 bases between. CDR3 length equals 17 residues. CDR1 and CDR2 (germline): SGDLS, YYNGEE. The CDR3: CASSGPGQTSGANVLTF. The CDR3, as DNA: TGTGCCAGCAGCGGACCGGGACAAACCTCTGGGGCCAACGTCCTGACTTTC.

The rearrangement joins TRBV18 to TRBJ2-2, with 8 bases fitting TRBD2. Per germline, CDR1 KGHSH and CDR2 LQKENI. The CDR3 extends over 16 amino acids. Trimming cost V 2 bases and J 4 bases; bases outside gene matches: 6. CDR3 region: CASSPTGAGVTGELFF. The CDR3 coding sequence is TGTGCCAGCTCACCAACTGGAGCGGGAGTCACCGGGGAGCTGTTTTTT.

The rearrangement uses TRBV16 and TRBJ1-2; possible D gene TRBD1, 6 bases. V was cut by 4 bases and J by 2 bases, with 14 bases left in between. CDR3 size: 15 residues. CDR1 is KGHSY, CDR2 FQNENV, per germline. As DNA, the CDR3 is TGTGCCAGCAGCCCCCGGGGGGCCCTCAACTATGGCTACACCTTC. It yields the protein CASSPRGALNYGYTF.

This clone has a single count. CDR3 amino acids: CASRTSGKSNEQFF. In DNA form, the CDR3 reads TGTGCCAGCAGGACTAGCGGGAAGTCTAATGAGCAGTTCTTC. The gene calls are TRBV25-1 and TRBJ2-1, with TRBD2 matching 11 bases. Looked up from germline, CDR1 is MGHDK and CDR2 is SYGVNS. The junction had 5 bases not matched to a gene; V was cut back by 6 bases and J by 7 bases. The CDR3 consists of 14 residues.

This chain links TRBV11-3 with TRBJ2-7, with 11 bases aligning to TRBD2. Germline V lookup: CDR1 SGHNT, CDR2 YENEEA. V trimming: 5 bases; J trimming: 1 base; junction bases outside the gene matches: 4. The CDR3 runs 15 residues. As DNA, the CDR3 is TGTGCCAGCAGCCCAGGGACTAGCGGATCCTACGAGCAGTACTTC. This gives the protein CASSPGTSGSYEQYF.

V and J are TRBV11-2 and TRBJ1-2, with 11 nucleotides matching TRBD1. Germline V gene data show CDR1 as SGHAT and CDR2 as FQNNGV. The CDR3 totals 16 residues. J lost 7 bases, V lost 0 bases, and 7 bases had no gene match. The CDR3 sequence: CASSLDFGQGARGYTF. The CDR3 region has the DNA TGTGCCAGCAGCTTAGACTTCGGACAGGGGGCGCGTGGCTACACCTTC.

The table lists this clone with a count of one. The chain has TRBV2 and TRBJ2-4; 7 bases are shared with TRBD1. The germline V gene has CDR1 SNHLY and CDR2 FYNNEI. Trimming took 3 bases from V and 1 from J; bases not matched to a gene: 0. CDR3 length: 14 amino acids. The CDR3 protein is CASSDRGAKNIQYF. The DNA for the CDR3 is TGTGCCAGCAGTGACAGGGGGGCCAAAAACATTCAGTACTTC.

This clone came up once. This chain links TRBV4-3 with TRBJ2-3; D remains unclear. The CDR3 has 15 residues. Germline V gene lookup returns CDR1 LGHNA and CDR2 YSLEER. Trimming took off 0 bases at V and 0 bases at J, with 7 bases between the two ends. CDR3 in DNA: TGCGCCAGCAGCCAAGATGGAGCGAGCACAGATACGCAGTATTTT. Protein: CASSQDGASTDTQYF.

The V and J genes are TRBV10-3 and TRBJ2-3; 15 nucleotides agree with TRBD2. Germline loops: CDR1 ENHRY, CDR2 SYGVKD. This CDR3 spans 17 amino acids. Trimming cost V 8 bases and J 1 base; bases outside gene matches: 7. The CDR3 nucleotides read TGTGCCATCGGAGGACTAGCGGGAGGGCCGCGCACAGATACGCAGTATTTT. It specifies CAIGGLAGGPRTDTQYF.

This chain's CDR3 is CASSPLGGQGPYEQYF. The CDR3 DNA reads TGTGCCAGCTCACCATTAGGTGGACAGGGGCCCTACGAGCAGTACTTC. The chain has TRBV18 and TRBJ2-7; 9 positions agree with TRBD1. The germline V gene encodes CDR1 KGHSH and CDR2 LQKENI. The CDR3 length is 16 residues. The junction had 7 bases not matched to a gene; V was cut back by 2 bases and J by 2 bases.

V gene TRBV12-2 combines with J gene TRBJ1-5. TRBV12-2 is annotated as a pseudogene. The CDR3 is made up of 12 amino acids. The chain's CDR3 is CASRLGGQPQHF. The CDR3 DNA reads TGTGCAAGTCGCTTAGGCGGTCAGCCCCAGCATTTT.

The rearrangement links TRBV4-1 to TRBJ1-2; no clear D. The V end was cut by 1 base, the J end by 0 bases, with 15 bases between. The CDR3 sequence is 17 residues long. In germline, CDR1 is MGHRA, CDR2 YSYEKL. CDR3 sequence: CASSQVARPEANYGYTF. The CDR3 nucleotides are TGCGCCAGCAGCCAAGTGGCCAGGCCCGAAGCTAACTATGGCTACACCTTC.

CDR3 sequence (DNA): TGCAGCGTTGCTGGCGGGAGTAACGAGCAGTACTTC. This codes for CSVAGGSNEQYF. V is TRBV29-1 and J is TRBJ2-7, with TRBD2 identical over 7 bases. The germline gives CDR1 SQVTM, CDR2 ANQGSEA. V lost 4 bases, J lost 5 bases, and 5 bases stayed unmatched. The CDR3 loop spans 12 amino acids.

The chain couples TRBV2 to TRBJ1-4; D perhaps matches TRBD1 (5 bases). The ends were cut back, 4 bases at V and 7 bases at J, with 10 bases in the middle. Germline lookup yields CDR1 SNHLY and CDR2 FYNNEI. The CDR3 has 13 residues. The CDR3 coding sequence is TGTGCCAGCAGTGCCGGGACTGGTGAAAAACTGTTTTTT. Translation: CASSAGTGEKLFF.

The chain employs TRBV7-6 and TRBJ1-4; D is possibly TRBD1 (5 bases). Trimming took off 5 bases at V and 8 bases at J, with 18 bases between the two ends. CDR1 is SGHVS, CDR2 FNYEAQ, per germline. This CDR3 has 15 amino acids. The CDR3 nucleotides read TGTGCCAGCAGCGAACAACAGGACGGACGGGAAAAACTGTTTTTT. Encoded protein: CASSEQQDGREKLFF.